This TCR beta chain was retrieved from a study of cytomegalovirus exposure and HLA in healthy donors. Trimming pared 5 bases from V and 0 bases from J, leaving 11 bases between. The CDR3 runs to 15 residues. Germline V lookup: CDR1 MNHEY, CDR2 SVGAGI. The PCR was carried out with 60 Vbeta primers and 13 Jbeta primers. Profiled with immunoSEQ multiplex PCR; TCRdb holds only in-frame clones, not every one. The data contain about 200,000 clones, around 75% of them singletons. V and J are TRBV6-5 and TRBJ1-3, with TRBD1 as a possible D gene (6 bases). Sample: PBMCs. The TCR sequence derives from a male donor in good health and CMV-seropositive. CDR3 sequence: CASSAQGNSGNTIYF. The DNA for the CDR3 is TGTGCCAGCAGTGCGCAGGGGAACTCTGGAAACACCATATATTTT.